Each of the 11 T cell receptor beta chains below was sequenced from the same sample in a study of shared clonotypes between healthy human individuals. Data came from immunoSEQ multiplex PCR; TCRdb stores just in-frame clones and leaves some out. This table holds about 480,000 clones, roughly 85% found once. What was sequenced was PBMCs. The receptors come from a woman between 35 and 50 years old in good health. Some clones in this sample may be carry-over from other donors' samples.

As regards this clone: This specimen includes other DNA sequences encoding the same CDR3. The chain has TRBV2 and TRBJ1-2; D is possibly TRBD1 (5 bases). The V and J ends lost 4 bases and 5 bases respectively, with 8 bases between them. Germline CDR1 and CDR2: SNHLY and FYNNEI. CDR3 length: 12 residues. The CDR3 region is CASSVAGYGYTF. The CDR3 bases are TGTGCCAGCAGTGTAGCAGGGTATGGCTACACCTTC.

This clone was observed a few times. The CDR3 DNA reads as TGCGCCAGCAGCCGACAGGGTGTTGAGGAGACCCAGTACTTC. Translation gives CASSRQGVEETQYF. The V call is TRBV5-1, the J call TRBJ2-5; 7 bases map to TRBD1. There are 14 residues in the CDR3. CDR1 is SGHRS and CDR2 is YFSETQ in the germline V gene. Trimming cost V 4 bases and J 5 bases; bases outside gene matches: 8.

The genes are TRBV7-3 and TRBJ2-2, with TRBD2 identical over 13 bases. Germline loops: CDR1 SGHTA, CDR2 FQGTGA. V shed 5 bases, J shed 0 bases, and the junction held 3 bases outside the gene matches. The CDR3 has 17 residues. The CDR3 sequence is CASSHTSGRANTGELFF. In DNA, the CDR3 is TGTGCCAGCAGCCACACTAGCGGGAGGGCGAACACCGGGGAGCTGTTTTTT.

This clone came up once. The V call is TRBV18, the J call TRBJ1-4; 8 bases are shared with TRBD1. Germline V gives CDR1 KGHSH, CDR2 LQKENI. The CDR3 is made up of 14 amino acids. J was trimmed by 7 bases and V by 5 bases; bases with no gene match: 6. The CDR3 region is CASSTQGVSEKLFF. CDR3 nucleotides: TGTGCCAGCTCAACACAGGGGGTTTCTGAAAAACTGTTTTTT.

J is TRBJ1-3 and V is TRBV6-5, with a possible D match to TRBD1 (6 bases). Germline V gene data show CDR1 as MNHEY and CDR2 as SVGAGI. The CDR3 extends over 15 amino acids. The ends were cut back, 6 bases at V and 3 bases at J, with 15 bases in the middle. CDR3 coding DNA: TGTGCCAGCAGAGACGGGGGAGGGGGTGGAAACACCATATATTTT. It yields the protein CASRDGGGGGNTIYF.

V is TRBV4-3 and J is TRBJ2-3, with D tentatively TRBD2 (6 bases). This CDR3 is 16 amino acids long. The germline V gene encodes CDR1 LGHNA and CDR2 YSLEER. V gave up 0 bases and J gave up 0 bases, with 10 bases separating them. This chain's CDR3 is CASSQERGPSTDTQYF. Written as DNA, the CDR3 is TGCGCCAGCAGCCAAGAGCGGGGCCCCAGCACAGATACGCAGTATTTT.

The chain links TRBV2 to TRBJ2-3; D is ambiguous. With 0 bases removed from V and 6 bases from J, the gap between germline ends came to 16 bases. CDR1 SNHLY and CDR2 FYNNEI come from the germline V gene. CDR3 size: 16 residues. CDR3 bases: TGTGCCAGCAGTGAAGCGCGGCTCCTGCTTCGGGATACGCAGTATTTT. It yields the protein CASSEARLLLRDTQYF.

The CDR3 loop reads CASSRLWFSGANVLTF. CDR3 nucleotides: TGTGCCAGCAGCCGGCTATGGTTTTCTGGGGCCAACGTCCTGACTTTC. The chain combines TRBV28 with TRBJ2-6; D is uncertain. There are 16 residues in the CDR3. V was clipped by 6 bases and J by 1 base, with 13 bases between them. The germline CDR1 and CDR2 sequences are MDHEN and SYDVKM.

The chain joins TRBV30 to TRBJ2-3; 9 nucleotides agree with TRBD1. The CDR3 runs 13 residues. V shed 3 bases, J shed 6 bases, and the junction held 4 bases outside the gene matches. The germline V gene has CDR1 GTSNPN and CDR2 SVGIG (reference sequence). The CDR3 loop is CAWRDRGGDTQYF. In DNA, the CDR3 is TGTGCCTGGAGAGACAGGGGGGGGGATACGCAGTATTTT.

CDR3 sequence (DNA): TGTGCCAGCAGAATTGACAGGAGCTCCTACGAGCAGTACTTC. This encodes CASRIDRSSYEQYF. The rearrangement links TRBV2 to TRBJ2-7, with a tentative D call TRBD1 (6 bases). This CDR3 is built from 14 residues. CDR1 SNHLY and CDR2 FYNNEI come from the germline V gene. Trimming took off 6 bases at V and 0 bases at J, with 12 bases between the two ends.

This chain connects TRBV9 to TRBJ2-7, with D possibly being TRBD2 (6 bases). Deletions cut 4 bases from V and 0 bases from J, with 17 bases between. Germline V CDR1 and CDR2: SGDLS, YYNGEE. CDR3 size: 16 residues. The CDR3 DNA is TGTGCCAGCAGCCCCGAGGTGGCGGGGACCTCCTACGAGCAGTACTTC. This translates into CASSPEVAGTSYEQYF. Together with reference TRBV9 and TRBJ2-7, the CDR3 gives the full variable domain: DSGVTQTPKHLITATGQRVTLRCSPRSGDLSVYWYQQSLDQGLQFLIQYYNGEERAKGNILERFSAQQFPDLHSELNLSSLELGDSALYFCASSPEVAGTSYEQYFGPGTRLTVT.